The clone carrying this T cell receptor (beta chain) has ten or more counts. Its antigen is still unknown. This sample is part of a study of T cells after yellow fever vaccination. Study-wide context: For low cell numbers, libraries were made with SMART-Seq v4 Ultra Low Input. Notes on the study in general: Just a small share of clonotypes turned up in the CD4 compartment as well as the CD8 compartment. Within FACS-sorted repertoires, abundant clonotypes contaminating from the bulk population could be present. Most primary-vaccination clones recurred post-booster (approximately 96% CD4, 88% CD8).

V lost 8 bases and J 2 bases, leaving 15 bases between the germline ends. There are 15 residues in the CDR3. TCRdb recomputed calls from the 5' RACE reads with MiXCR, one row per CDR3 protein. The profile shows hundreds of thousands of distinct CDR3 sequences, roughly 8% of them singletons. The sample was PBMCs, taken roughly seven weeks after the first yellow fever vaccination. The TCR comes from a man younger than 35 who received the YFV17D yellow fever vaccine. The chain links TRBV12-3 or TRBV12-4 to TRBJ2-2, with TRBD2 as a possible D gene (7 bases). CDR3 bases: TGTGCCAGCGCCCTGTGGGGGGGCAACACCGGGGAGCTGTTTTTT. This codes for CASALWGGNTGELFF.